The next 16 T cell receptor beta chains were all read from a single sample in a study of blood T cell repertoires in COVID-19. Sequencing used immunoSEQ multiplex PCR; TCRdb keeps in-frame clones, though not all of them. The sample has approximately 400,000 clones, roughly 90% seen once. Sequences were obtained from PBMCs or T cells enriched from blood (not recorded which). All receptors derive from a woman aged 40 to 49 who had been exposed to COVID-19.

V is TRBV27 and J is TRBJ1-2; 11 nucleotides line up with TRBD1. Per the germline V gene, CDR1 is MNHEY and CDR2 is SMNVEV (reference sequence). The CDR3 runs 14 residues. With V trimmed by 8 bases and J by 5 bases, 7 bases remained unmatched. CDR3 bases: TGTGCCAGCCGACGGACAGGGGGCGCTTATGGCTACACCTTC. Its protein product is CASRRTGGAYGYTF.

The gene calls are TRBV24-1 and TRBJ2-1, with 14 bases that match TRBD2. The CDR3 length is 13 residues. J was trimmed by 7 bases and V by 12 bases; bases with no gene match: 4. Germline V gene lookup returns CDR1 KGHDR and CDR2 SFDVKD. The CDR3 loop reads CAAGTSGSNEQFF. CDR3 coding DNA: TGTGCCGCAGGGACTAGCGGGAGTAATGAGCAGTTCTTC.

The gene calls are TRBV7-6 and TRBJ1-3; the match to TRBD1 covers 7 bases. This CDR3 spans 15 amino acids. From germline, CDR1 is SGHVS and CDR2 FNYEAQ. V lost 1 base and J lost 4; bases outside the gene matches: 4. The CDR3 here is CASSLEAGGGNTIYF. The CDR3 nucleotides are TGTGCCAGCAGCTTAGAGGCAGGGGGAGGAAACACCATATATTTT.

CDR3 in amino acids: CASRQGFYGYTF. In DNA form, the CDR3 reads TGTGCCAGCAGACAGGGTTTCTATGGCTACACCTTC. The chain links TRBV9 to TRBJ1-2, with D maybe TRBD1 (6 bases). Germline V gene sequence: CDR1 SGDLS, CDR2 YYNGEE. This CDR3 has 12 amino acids. The V end lost 5 bases, the J end lost 4 bases, and 9 bases lay between the germline ends.

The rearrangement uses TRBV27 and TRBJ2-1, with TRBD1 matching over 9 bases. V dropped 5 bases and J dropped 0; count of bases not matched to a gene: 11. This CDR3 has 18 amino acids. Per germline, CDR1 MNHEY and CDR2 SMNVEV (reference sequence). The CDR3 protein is CASSPKRTGANSYNEQFF. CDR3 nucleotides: TGTGCCAGCAGTCCTAAGCGGACAGGGGCTAACTCCTACAATGAGCAGTTCTTC.

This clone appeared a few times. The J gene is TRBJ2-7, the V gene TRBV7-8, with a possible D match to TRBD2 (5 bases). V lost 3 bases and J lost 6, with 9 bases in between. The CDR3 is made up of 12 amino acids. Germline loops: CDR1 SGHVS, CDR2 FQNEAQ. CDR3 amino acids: CASSFSGGEQYF. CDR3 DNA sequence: TGTGCCAGCAGCTTCTCCGGAGGCGAGCAGTACTTC.

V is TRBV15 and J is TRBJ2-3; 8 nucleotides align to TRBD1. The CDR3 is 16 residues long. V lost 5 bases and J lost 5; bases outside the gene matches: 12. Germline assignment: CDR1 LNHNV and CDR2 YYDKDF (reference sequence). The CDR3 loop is CATSPPSTGERDTQYF. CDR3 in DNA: TGTGCCACCAGCCCACCCTCGACAGGGGAGAGAGATACGCAGTATTTT.

CDR3 protein: CSVAGGTYNEQFF. For the CDR3, the DNA is TGCAGCGTTGCCGGGGGAACGTACAATGAGCAGTTCTTC. The gene calls are TRBV29-1 and TRBJ2-1; D perhaps matches TRBD2 (6 bases). CDR1 and CDR2 from the germline V gene are SQVTM and ANQGSEA. Deletions cut 4 bases from V and 4 bases from J, with 11 bases between. CDR3 size: 13 residues.

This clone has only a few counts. CDR3 DNA: TGTGCCAGCAGCACCGGGACAGACTCCTACAATGAGCAGTTCTTC. Protein sequence: CASSTGTDSYNEQFF. The rearrangement links TRBV5-4 to TRBJ2-1; 7 nucleotides line up with TRBD1. After removal of 4 bases from V and 0 bases from J, the junction contained 4 bases not matched to a gene. The CDR3 runs to 15 residues. Germline assignment: CDR1 SGHNT and CDR2 YYREEE (reference sequence).

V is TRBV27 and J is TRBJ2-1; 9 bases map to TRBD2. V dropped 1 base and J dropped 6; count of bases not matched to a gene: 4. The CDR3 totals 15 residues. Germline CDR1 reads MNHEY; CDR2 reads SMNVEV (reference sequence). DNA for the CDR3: TGTGCCAGCAGTTTATGGGCGGGAGGGCTCAATGAGCAGTTCTTC. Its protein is CASSLWAGGLNEQFF.

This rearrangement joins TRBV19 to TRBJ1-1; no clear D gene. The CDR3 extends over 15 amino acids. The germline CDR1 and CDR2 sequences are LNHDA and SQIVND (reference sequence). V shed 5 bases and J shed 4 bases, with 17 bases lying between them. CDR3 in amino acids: CASSPRGGKGTEAFF. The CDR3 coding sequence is TGTGCCAGTAGTCCCCGCGGAGGCAAAGGCACTGAAGCTTTCTTT. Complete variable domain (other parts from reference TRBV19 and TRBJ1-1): DGGITQSPKYLFRKEGQNVTLSCEQNLNHDAMYWYRQDPGQGLRLIYYSQIVNDFQKGDIAEGYSVSREKKESFPLTVTSAQKNPTAFYLCASSPRGGKGTEAFFGQGTRLTVV.

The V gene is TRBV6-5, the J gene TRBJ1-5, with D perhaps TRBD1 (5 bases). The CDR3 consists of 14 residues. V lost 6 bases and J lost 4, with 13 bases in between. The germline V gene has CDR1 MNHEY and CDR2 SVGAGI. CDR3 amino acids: CASRGPGGNQPQHF. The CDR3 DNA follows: TGTGCCAGCAGGGGACCCGGAGGGAATCAGCCCCAGCATTTT.

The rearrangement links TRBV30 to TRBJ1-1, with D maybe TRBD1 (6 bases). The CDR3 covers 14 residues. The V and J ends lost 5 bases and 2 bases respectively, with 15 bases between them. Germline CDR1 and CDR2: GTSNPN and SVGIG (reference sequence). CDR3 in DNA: TGTGCCTGGTCGCTCCGGACAGTTAACACTGAAGCTTTCTTT. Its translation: CAWSLRTVNTEAFF.

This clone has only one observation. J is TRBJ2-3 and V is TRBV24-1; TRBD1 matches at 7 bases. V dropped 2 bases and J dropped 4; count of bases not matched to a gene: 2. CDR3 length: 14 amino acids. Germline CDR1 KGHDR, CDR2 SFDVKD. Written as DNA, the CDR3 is TGTGCCACCAGTGATTGGACAGGCGCAGATACGCAGTATTTT. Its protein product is CATSDWTGADTQYF.

This CDR3 reads CASSPRFGGANTGELFF. The CDR3 DNA is TGTGCCAGCAGCCCCCGATTTGGGGGCGCGAACACCGGGGAGCTGTTTTTT. The chain is built from TRBV9 and TRBJ2-2; tentative D call: TRBD1 (6 bases). CDR1 is SGDLS, CDR2 YYNGEE, per germline. V shed 4 bases and J shed 0 bases, with 16 bases lying between them. CDR3 length: 17 amino acids.

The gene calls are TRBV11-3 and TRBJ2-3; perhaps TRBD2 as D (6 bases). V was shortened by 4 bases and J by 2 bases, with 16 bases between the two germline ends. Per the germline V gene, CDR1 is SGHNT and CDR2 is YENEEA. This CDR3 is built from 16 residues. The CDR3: CASSSLAGPATDTQYF. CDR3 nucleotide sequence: TGTGCCAGCAGCTCCCTGGCGGGGCCCGCCACAGATACGCAGTATTTT.